This TCR beta chain was found in a study of T cells in women clearing cervical HPV infection. Profiled with immunoSEQ multiplex PCR; TCRdb holds only in-frame clones, not every one. This sample's clone table lists about 39,000 clones. The CDR3 totals 14 residues. V lost 1 base and J lost 5; bases outside the gene matches: 0. Details on this clone: With the read ending 3 residues before the CDR3 end, the germline J gene is used to fill in that end.

The receptor's source is a woman between 18 and 70 years old with a cervical HPV16 infection that either progressed to CIN3+ or cleared (not recorded which). Sequencing was done on a sample of blood buffy coat. This rearrangement joins TRBV12-3 or TRBV12-4 to TRBJ2-1; TRBD2 matches at 9 bases. The CDR3 protein is CASSLGLADNEQFF. The DNA read from the CDR3 is TGTGCCAGCAGTTTAGGACTAGCGGACAATGAG.